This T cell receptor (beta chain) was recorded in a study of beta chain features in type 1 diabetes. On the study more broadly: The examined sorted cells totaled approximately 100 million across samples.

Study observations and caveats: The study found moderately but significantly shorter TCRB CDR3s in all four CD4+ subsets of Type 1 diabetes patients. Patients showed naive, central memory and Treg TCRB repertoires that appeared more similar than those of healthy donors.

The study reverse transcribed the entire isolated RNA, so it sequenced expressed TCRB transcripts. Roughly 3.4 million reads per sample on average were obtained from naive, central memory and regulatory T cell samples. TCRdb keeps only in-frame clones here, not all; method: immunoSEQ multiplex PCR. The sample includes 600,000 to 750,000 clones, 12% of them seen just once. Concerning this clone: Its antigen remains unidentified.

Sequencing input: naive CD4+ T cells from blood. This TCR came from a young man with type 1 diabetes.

In DNA form, the CDR3 reads TGCGCCAGCAGCCCCTCGGCCAGCGGGGAAGAAGAGACCCAGTACTTC. It encodes CASSPSASGEEETQYF. This chain links TRBV4-3 with TRBJ2-5; 7 positions match TRBD2. The CDR3 consists of 16 residues. V shed 4 bases and J 3 bases; nucleotides not matched to a gene: 11. Germline V lookup: CDR1 LGHNA, CDR2 YSLEER.